This is a list of T cell receptor beta chains from one sample in a study of post-analysis software for immune sequencing data. TCRdb reprocessed the PCR reads via MiXCR and lists one record per CDR3 protein. The sample yields hundreds of thousands of distinct CDR3 sequences, about 27% seen once. Sample: blood. These receptors were obtained from a girl between 5 and 17 years old with multiple sclerosis. The CDR3 runs from the conserved cysteine through the conserved F or W.

J gene | V gene | CDR3 protein
TRBJ2-4 | TRBV5-1 | CASSLEGSGQRNIQYF
TRBJ1-2 | TRBV29-1 | CSVEGGQTDYGYTF
TRBJ2-5 | TRBV28 | CASSPKTGLQETQYF
TRBJ1-4 | TRBV6-6 | CASSYVGRPATNEKLFF
TRBJ1-4 | TRBV15 | CATSSRRAANEKLFF
TRBJ2-5 | TRBV11-1 | CASSQRQGETQYF
TRBJ1-2 | TRBV5-1 | CASSLSGQGNTNYGYTF
TRBJ2-5 | TRBV7-8 | CASSTTGQPSWRTQYF
TRBJ2-1 | TRBV4-1 | CASSQKGLGGAYNEQFF
TRBJ2-7 | TRBV20-1 | CSADRTGPRSYEQYF
TRBJ1-5 | TRBV27 | CASSFWGKGQPQHF
TRBJ1-4 | TRBV12-3/TRBV12-4 | CASRSQTTNEKLFF
TRBJ2-5 | TRBV4-3 | CASSRTTGIQETQYF
TRBJ2-7 | TRBV6-5 | CASSHRAGGSYEQYF
NA | TRBV28 | CASSLIGPLEQYF
TRBJ2-7 | TRBV6-2/TRBV6-3 | CATLEAHEQYF
TRBJ2-1 | TRBV12-3/TRBV12-4 | CASRTGALRANEQFF
TRBJ2-2 | TRBV3-1 | CASIQQGAGGELFF
TRBJ2-5 | TRBV29-1 | CSVVERAETQYF
TRBJ1-1 | TRBV9 | CASSMTGTPNTEAFF
TRBJ1-2 | TRBV15 | CATSRDPGYGYTF
TRBJ2-5 | TRBV5-1 | CASSLSTGTALGTQYF
TRBJ2-7 | TRBV11-2 | CASSLAQDRPYEQYF